A selection of T cell receptor beta chains follows, all from one sample in a study of CD8 T cell repertoires and HIV-1 epitope variants. These receptors lack a known antigen. Assay: immunoSEQ multiplex PCR; the TCRdb copy retains only in-frame clones and omits some. Of some 5,600 clones listed, over 65% are singletons. Source material: cultured CD8+ T cells derived from PBMCs. Receptor source: a male donor with HIV. Both conserved end residues are part of each CDR3. The order of the fields is D gene, J gene, clone size, V gene, CDR3 DNA, CDR3 protein. A D gene is named only where the DNA matches it firmly. Rows may omit the clone size; those that give it use once, few, many or a size class.

>TRBD2|TRBJ2-1|-|TRBV28
TGTGCCAGCAGTCCATGGACTAGCGGGAGTCTCTACAATGAGCAGTTCTTC
CASSPWTSGSLYNEQFF
>TRBD1|TRBJ1-1|-|TRBV6-5
TGTGCCAGCAGTTACGCGAACAGGGGGATGAACACTGAAGCTTTCTTT
CASSYANRGMNTEAFF
>-|TRBJ1-2|-|TRBV4-2
TGTGCCAGCAGCCAAGAGGCAGGCATGACCCCAAACTATGGCTACACCTTC
CASSQEAGMTPNYGYTF
>-|TRBJ2-5|-|TRBV5-1
TGCGCCAGCAGCCTGGAATACCAAGAGACCCAGTACTTC
CASSLEYQETQYF
>TRBD1|TRBJ2-3|-|TRBV28
TGTGCCAGCAGTTTATTTGCAGGGGGCGAGCTTGCAGATACGCAGTATTTT
CASSLFAGGELADTQYF
>-|TRBJ2-1|-|TRBV7-9
TGTGCCAGCAGCCCCCAAAGCGGTCGATCCTACAATGAGCAGTTCTTC
CASSPQSGRSYNEQFF
>TRBD1|TRBJ2-3|-|TRBV5-8
TGTGCCAGCAGCTCCGGGACAGGGGGCACAGATACGCAGTATTTT
CASSSGTGGTDTQYF
>-|TRBJ1-4|-|TRBV4-3
TGCGCCAGCAGCCAAGATTTCATAGTTGCAACTAATGAAAAACTGTTTTTT
CASSQDFIVATNEKLFF
>-|TRBJ1-5|-|TRBV10-2
TGCGCCAGCAGTGAAGGCTGGGAGGGTCAGCCCCAGCATTTT
CASSEGWEGQPQHF
>-|TRBJ2-1|-|TRBV10-3
TGTGCCATCAGTGAGGTCCGTAATGAGCAGTTCTTC
CAISEVRNEQFF
>TRBD1|TRBJ2-3|few|TRBV9
TGTGCCAGCAGCGCCATACAGGGGCCTCCCTTCACAGATACGCAGTATTTT
CASSAIQGPPFTDTQYF
>TRBD2|TRBJ2-2|medium-sized|TRBV27
TGTGCCAGGAAGCTAGCGGGGAGGAACACCGGGGAGCTGTTTTTT
CARKLAGRNTGELFF
>TRBD1|TRBJ1-3|-|TRBV7-8
TGTGCCGGAGGTTTAACAGGGGACACCATATATTTT
CAGGLTGDTIYF
>-|TRBJ1-1|few|TRBV4-1
TGCGCCAGCAGCCAAGACGAGTACGGCAGGGAAGGGACTGAAGCTTTCTTT
CASSQDEYGREGTEAFF
>-|TRBJ1-5|once|TRBV5-8
TGTGCCAGCACCTTAGCTCAGCCCCAGCATTTT
CASTLAQPQHF
>-|TRBJ2-7|-|TRBV5-4
TGTGCCAGCAGCTTGGCCCCTGGTAGTGAGCAGTACTTC
CASSLAPGSEQYF
>-|TRBJ2-1|-|TRBV10-1
TGCGCCAGCAGTTCTGACCGCCCGGGGAGGTATGAGCAGTTCTTC
CASSSDRPGRYEQFF
>-|TRBJ2-1|once|TRBV2
TGTGCCAGCAGTCCTTATCCTAAGAGCTACAATGAGCAGTTCTTC
CASSPYPKSYNEQFF
>-|TRBJ1-1|few|TRBV5-4
TGTGCCAGCAGCTTGTCTGGTTCTTGGGGGGAAGCTTTCTTT
CASSLSGSWGEAFF
>TRBD1|TRBJ2-7|-|TRBV2
TGTGCCATAGCAGAGGGACAGGGCTCCTACGAGCAGTACTTC
CAIAEGQGSYEQYF
>-|TRBJ1-1|few|TRBV28
TGTGCCAGCAGTACCACAGTCAGGAACACTGAAGCTTTCTTT
CASSTTVRNTEAFF
>-|TRBJ1-3|-|TRBV9
TGTGCCAGCAGCGGCAGGGGTTCTGGAAACACCATATATTTT
CASSGRGSGNTIYF
>-|TRBJ2-7|-|TRBV6-5
TGTGCCAGCAGTTACACGGGCGAGCAGTACTTC
CASSYTGEQYF
>-|TRBJ2-4|-|TRBV7-8
TGTGCCAGCAGCTCCATCGGGGACATAGCCAAAAACATTCAGTACTTC
CASSSIGDIAKNIQYF
>-|TRBJ2-2|-|TRBV4-2
TGTGCCAGCAGCCAAGAACTAGAGGGCACCGGGGAGCTGTTTTTT
CASSQELEGTGELFF
>TRBD1|TRBJ2-7|once|TRBV5-4
TGTGCCAGCAGCTTCGGCAGGGGGTACGAGCAGTACTTC
CASSFGRGYEQYF
>TRBD1|TRBJ1-5|-|TRBV4-1
TGCGCCAGCAGCCAAGGAATACAGGGGGGGAATCAGCCCCAGCATTTT
CASSQGIQGGNQPQHF
>TRBD1|TRBJ2-1|-|TRBV9
TGTGCCAGCAGCGTCGGGACAGGGGATGAGCAGTTCTTC
CASSVGTGDEQFF
>-|TRBJ2-3|-|TRBV12-2
TGTGCAAGTCGCTTTTCCGGGACAGGGGAGTTTGATACGCAGTATTTT
CASRFSGTGEFDTQYF
>-|TRBJ2-7|-|TRBV19
TGTGCCAGTAGTGTCGGCAGCTCCTACGAGCAGTACTTC
CASSVGSSYEQYF
>TRBD1|TRBJ2-1|few|TRBV7-6
TGTGCCACCACGAGACAGGGCGTGTACAATGAGCAGTTCTTC
CATTRQGVYNEQFF
>TRBD1|TRBJ1-2|few|TRBV19
TGTGCCAGTAGTAGTACAGGGGGAAACTATGGCTACACCTTC
CASSSTGGNYGYTF
>-|TRBJ2-7|-|TRBV19
TGTGCCAGTAGTACGGGTCTTAAGTACGAGCAGTACTTC
CASSTGLKYEQYF
>-|TRBJ1-1|once|TRBV11-3
TGTGCCAGCAGCTTAGGGGGGGAAGCTTTCTTT
CASSLGGEAFF
>-|TRBJ1-3|-|TRBV5-8
TGTGCCAGCAGCTTCGGACGGGACCCTGGAAACACCATATATTTT
CASSFGRDPGNTIYF
>-|TRBJ2-3|few|TRBV9
TGTGCCAGCAGCATGCCCGGTCCCGGACAGATATCTGCAGATACGCAGTATTTT
CASSMPGPGQISADTQYF
>TRBD1|TRBJ2-7|-|TRBV2
TGTGCCAGCAGCCAGGGACAGGGCGACTACGAGCAGTACTTC
CASSQGQGDYEQYF
>-|TRBJ2-5|-|TRBV9
TGTGCCAGCAGCGCCCGCGGTGGGGAAGAGACCCAGTACTTC
CASSARGGEETQYF
>-|TRBJ2-7|-|TRBV5-1
TGCGCCAGCAGCGTTGGACAGAACTCCCACGAGCAGTACTTC
CASSVGQNSHEQYF
>-|TRBJ2-7|-|TRBV6-1
TGTGCCAGCAGTGTATCCTCCGGGACGGTGTCCTACGAGCAGTACTTC
CASSVSSGTVSYEQYF
>-|TRBJ1-5|-|TRBV5-6
TGTGCCAGCAGCTTGGCCGAGGCCCGACAGCCCCAGCATTTT
CASSLAEARQPQHF
>-|TRBJ1-2|few|TRBV4-2
TGTGCCAGCAGCCAAGATACGGGAAACTATGGCTACACCTTC
CASSQDTGNYGYTF
>-|TRBJ1-6|-|TRBV6-5
TGTGCCAGCAGTTACTCGCAGGGGTCACCCCTCCACTTT
CASSYSQGSPLHF
>TRBD1|TRBJ1-1|-|TRBV7-6
TGTGCCAGCAGCTCCACAGGGGCGGAGACTGAAGCTTTCTTT
CASSSTGAETEAFF
>TRBD1|TRBJ1-4|-|TRBV30
TGTGCCTGGAGCCCGGGACAGGGCTTCGGGGAAAAACTGTTTTTT
CAWSPGQGFGEKLFF
>-|TRBJ1-5|-|TRBV4-1
TGCGCCAGCAGCCAAGATCCGGCAGCCGCCAATCAGCCCCAGCATTTT
CASSQDPAAANQPQHF